This entry lists 3 T cell receptor beta chains sequenced from one sample in a study of T cells after yellow fever vaccination. TCRdb re-called the 5' RACE reads through MiXCR, storing one row per CDR3 protein. The table lists just under 600,000 distinct CDR3 sequences, roughly 14% of them singletons, with over 13% in the top ten. The sample in question was PBMCs, obtained on the day of the yellow fever booster vaccination. The source is a man aged 25 to 40 who received the YFV17D yellow fever vaccine.

This clonotype was detected many times. The rearrangement uses TRBV7-2 and TRBJ2-1, with D perhaps matching TRBD2 (7 bases). The V end lost 4 bases, the J end lost 3 bases, and 13 bases lay between the germline ends. This CDR3 region has 15 residues. The germline V gene encodes CDR1 SGHTA and CDR2 FQGNSA. The CDR3 nucleotides are TGTGCCAGCAGCTATGGGGGGGCAAACTACAATGAGCAGTTCTTC. It codes for CASSYGGANYNEQFF.

The genes are TRBV2 and TRBJ1-5, with 9 positions matching TRBD1. Trimming took 6 bases from V and 2 from J; bases not matched to a gene: 11. Germline assignment: CDR1 SNHLY and CDR2 FYNNEI. This CDR3 has 17 amino acids. The CDR3 sequence is CASSRQGVSVGNQPQHF. The CDR3 DNA follows: TGTGCCAGCAGCAGACAGGGGGTCAGCGTAGGCAATCAGCCCCAGCATTTT. Full variable domain (remainder filled in from reference TRBV2 and TRBJ1-5): EPEVTQTPSHQVTQMGQEVILRCVPISNHLYFYWYRQILGQKVEFLVSFYNNEISEKSEIFDDQFSVERPDGSNFTLKIRSTKLEDSAMYFCASSRQGVSVGNQPQHFGDGTRLSIL.

This clonotype was observed a handful of times. The V call is TRBV7-3, the J call TRBJ2-7; 10 positions match TRBD2. V dropped 5 bases and J dropped 4; count of bases not matched to a gene: 5. This CDR3 has 14 amino acids. The germline gives CDR1 SGHTA, CDR2 FQGTGA. The CDR3 sequence: CASSPRAGGYEQYF. The CDR3 coding sequence is TGTGCCAGCAGCCCGAGAGCGGGAGGGTACGAGCAGTACTTC.